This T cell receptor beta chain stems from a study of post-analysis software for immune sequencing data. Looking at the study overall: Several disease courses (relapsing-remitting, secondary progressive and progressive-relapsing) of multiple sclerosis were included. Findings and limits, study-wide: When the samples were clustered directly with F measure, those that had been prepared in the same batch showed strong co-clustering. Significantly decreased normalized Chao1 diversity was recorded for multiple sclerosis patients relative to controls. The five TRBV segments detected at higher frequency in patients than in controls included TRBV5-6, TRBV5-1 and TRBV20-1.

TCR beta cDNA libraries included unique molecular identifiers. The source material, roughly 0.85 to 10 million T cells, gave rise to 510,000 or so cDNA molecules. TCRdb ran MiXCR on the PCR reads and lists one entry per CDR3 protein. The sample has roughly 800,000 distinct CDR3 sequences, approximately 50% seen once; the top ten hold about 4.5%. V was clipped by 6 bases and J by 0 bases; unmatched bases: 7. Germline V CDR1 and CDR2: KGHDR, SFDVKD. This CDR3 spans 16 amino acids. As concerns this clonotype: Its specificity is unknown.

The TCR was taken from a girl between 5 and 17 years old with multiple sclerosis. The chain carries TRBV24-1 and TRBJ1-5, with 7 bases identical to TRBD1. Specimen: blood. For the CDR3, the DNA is TGTGCCACCAGTATTCCAGGGGGATATAGCAATCAGCCCCAGCATTTT. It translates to CATSIPGGYSNQPQHF.